This TCR beta chain was sequenced for a study of blood T cells in healthy people across ages. Study observations and caveats: Total diversity from one million sequenced T cells was likely underestimated. A roughly linear fall in TCR beta diversity per million T cells was seen with increasing age.

Germline CDR1 LNHDA, CDR2 SQIVND (reference sequence). Trimming shortened V by 5 bases and J by 5 bases, and 15 bases separated the two germline ends. The CDR3 consists of 14 residues. This clonotype was counted ten times or more. Its antigen is unidentified. A second roughly 7 to 11 cycle PCR used barcoded and J-beta primers. TCRdb reprocessed the 5' RACE reads with MiXCR, giving one entry per CDR3 protein. The table shows 850,000 or so distinct CDR3 sequences, with 25% to 30% occurring only once. Every donor gave ten milliliters of peripheral blood. The rearrangement uses TRBV19 and TRBJ1-1, with a tentative D call TRBD1 (5 bases). The clonotype was recovered from a woman of 80 years or more in good health. The sequencing sample was made of blood. CDR3 sequence: CASSVKGAWTEAFF. The CDR3 coding sequence is TGTGCCAGTAGTGTAAAAGGGGCGTGGACTGAAGCTTTCTTT.